What follows is one TCR beta chain and its context. Its specificity is not known. This sample was taken from a study of CD8+CD57+ T cells in acquired aplastic anemia. Germline loops: CDR1 SGHTA, CDR2 FQGNSA. The V and J ends lost 4 bases and 2 bases respectively, with 14 bases between them. The CDR3 is 15 amino acids. The study's findings and limits: Patients and controls had CD8+ Simpson's diversity values that were not significantly distinct.

According to the study, genomic DNA was the template for TCR beta VDJ and CDR3 profiling. TCRdb reprocessed the reads via MiXCR and lists one record per CDR3 protein. The sample holds about 180,000 distinct CDR3 sequences, nearly 65% seen once. The sequenced patients had an expansion of CD8+CD57+ cells seen by flow cytometry. This receptor was obtained from a human donor with aplastic anemia. The chain carries TRBV7-2 and TRBJ1-2, with D possibly being TRBD1 (5 bases). Sequenced input: sorted CD4+, CD8+, or CD8+CD57+ T cells (not recorded which) from PBMCs. CDR3 in DNA: TGTGCCAGCAGCTCAACCGGGGGGACCAACTATGGCTACACCTTC. It encodes CASSSTGGTNYGYTF.